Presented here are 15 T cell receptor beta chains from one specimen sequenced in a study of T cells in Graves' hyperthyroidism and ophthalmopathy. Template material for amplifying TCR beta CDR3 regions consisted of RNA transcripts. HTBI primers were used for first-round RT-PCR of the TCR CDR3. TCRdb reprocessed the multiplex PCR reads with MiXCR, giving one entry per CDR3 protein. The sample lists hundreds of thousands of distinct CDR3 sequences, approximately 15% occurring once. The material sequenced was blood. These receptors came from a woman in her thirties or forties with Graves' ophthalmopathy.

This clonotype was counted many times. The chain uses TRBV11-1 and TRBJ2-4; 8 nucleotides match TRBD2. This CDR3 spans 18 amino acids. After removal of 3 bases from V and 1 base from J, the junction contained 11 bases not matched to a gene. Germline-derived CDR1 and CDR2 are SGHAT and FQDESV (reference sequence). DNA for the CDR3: TGTGCCAGCAGCTTTGGAGCGGGAGTGTCCAATGCCAAAAACATTCAGTACTTC. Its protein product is CASSFGAGVSNAKNIQYF.

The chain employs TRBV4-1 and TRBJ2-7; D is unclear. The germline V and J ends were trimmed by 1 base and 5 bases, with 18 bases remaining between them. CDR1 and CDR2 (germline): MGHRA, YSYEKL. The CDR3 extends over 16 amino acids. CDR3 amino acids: CASSQALWLGSNEQYF. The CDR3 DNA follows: TGCGCCAGCAGCCAAGCCCTCTGGTTAGGTTCCAACGAGCAGTACTTC.

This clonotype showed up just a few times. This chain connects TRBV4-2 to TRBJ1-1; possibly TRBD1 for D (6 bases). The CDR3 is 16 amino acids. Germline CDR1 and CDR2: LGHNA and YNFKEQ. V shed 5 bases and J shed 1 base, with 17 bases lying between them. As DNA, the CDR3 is TGTGCCAGCAGCTCAAGATGGGGGGCCGGGAACACTGAAGCTTTCTTT. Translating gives CASSSRWGAGNTEAFF.

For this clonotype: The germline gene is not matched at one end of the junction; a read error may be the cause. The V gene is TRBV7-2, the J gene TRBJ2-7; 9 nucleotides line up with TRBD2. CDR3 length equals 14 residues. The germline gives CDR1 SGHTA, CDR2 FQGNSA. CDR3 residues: CASSLVVAGERVDF. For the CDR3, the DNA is TGTGCCAGCAGCTTGGTGGTAGCGGGAGAAAGGGTTGACTTC.

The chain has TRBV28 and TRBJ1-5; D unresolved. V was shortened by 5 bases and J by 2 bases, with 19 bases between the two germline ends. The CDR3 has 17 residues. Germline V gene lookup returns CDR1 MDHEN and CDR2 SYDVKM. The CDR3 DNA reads TGTGCCAGCAGTCCGCGGGCCTCCTGGGAGGGCAATCAGCCCCAGCATTTT. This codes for CASSPRASWEGNQPQHF.

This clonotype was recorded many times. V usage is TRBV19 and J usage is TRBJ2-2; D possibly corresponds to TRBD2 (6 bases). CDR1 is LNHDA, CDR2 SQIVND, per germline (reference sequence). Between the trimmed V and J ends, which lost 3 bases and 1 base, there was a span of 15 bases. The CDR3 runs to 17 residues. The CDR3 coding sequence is TGTGCCAGTAGTATGAGGTTTGCCGGGAGGAACACCGGGGAGCTGTTTTTT. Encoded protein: CASSMRFAGRNTGELFF.

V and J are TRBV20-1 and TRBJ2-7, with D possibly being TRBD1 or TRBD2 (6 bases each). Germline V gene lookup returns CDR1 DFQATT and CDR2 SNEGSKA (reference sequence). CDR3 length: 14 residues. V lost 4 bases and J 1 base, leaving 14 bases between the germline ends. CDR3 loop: CSANPTGASYEQYF. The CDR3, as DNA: TGCAGTGCTAATCCTACGGGGGCGTCCTACGAGCAGTACTTC.

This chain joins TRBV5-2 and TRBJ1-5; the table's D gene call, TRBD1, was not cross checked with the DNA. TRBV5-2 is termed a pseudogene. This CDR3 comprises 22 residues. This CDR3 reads CASNPPPYGSGQGARSNQPQHF. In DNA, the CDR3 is TGTGCCAGCAATCCCCCCCCTTATGGATCGGGACAGGGGGCAAGGAGCAATCAGCCCCAGCATTTT.

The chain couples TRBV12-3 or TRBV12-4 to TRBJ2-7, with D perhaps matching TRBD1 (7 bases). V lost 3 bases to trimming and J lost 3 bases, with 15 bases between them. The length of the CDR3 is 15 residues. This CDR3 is CASSLEGANFYEQYF. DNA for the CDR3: TGTGCCAGCAGTTTGGAGGGGGCGAACTTCTACGAGCAGTACTTC.

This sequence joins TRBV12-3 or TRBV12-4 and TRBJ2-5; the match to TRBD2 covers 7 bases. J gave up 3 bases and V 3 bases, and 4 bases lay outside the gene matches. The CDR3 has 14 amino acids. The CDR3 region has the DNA TGTGCCAGCAGTTTTACGGCGGGGGAAGAGACCCAGTACTTC. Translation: CASSFTAGEETQYF.

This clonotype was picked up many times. The CDR3 nucleotides read TGCGCCAGCAGCCAAGGGACAGGGGCGTTTCACACCGGGGAGCTGTTTTTT. It translates to CASSQGTGAFHTGELFF. The rearrangement uses TRBV4-1 and TRBJ2-2; 9 bases match TRBD1. CDR3 length: 17 amino acids. Germline values: CDR1 MGHRA, CDR2 YSYEKL. The V gene end was trimmed by 1 base and the J gene end by 3 bases; junction bases not matched to a gene: 6.

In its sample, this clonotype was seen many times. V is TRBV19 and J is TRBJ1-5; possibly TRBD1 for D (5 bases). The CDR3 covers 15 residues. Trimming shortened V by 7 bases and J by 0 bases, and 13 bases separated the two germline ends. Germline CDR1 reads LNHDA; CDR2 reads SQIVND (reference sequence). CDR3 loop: CASTNGGGSNQPQHF. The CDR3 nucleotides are TGTGCCAGTACCAATGGGGGGGGTAGCAATCAGCCCCAGCATTTT.

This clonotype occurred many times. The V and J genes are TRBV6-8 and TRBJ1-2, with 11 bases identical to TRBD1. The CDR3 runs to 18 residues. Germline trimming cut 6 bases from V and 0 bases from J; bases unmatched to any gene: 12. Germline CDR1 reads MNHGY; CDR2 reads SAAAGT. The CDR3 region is CASSLDRGRFRPNYGYTF. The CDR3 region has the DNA TGTGCCAGCAGCTTGGACAGGGGGCGTTTCAGACCTAACTATGGCTACACCTTC.

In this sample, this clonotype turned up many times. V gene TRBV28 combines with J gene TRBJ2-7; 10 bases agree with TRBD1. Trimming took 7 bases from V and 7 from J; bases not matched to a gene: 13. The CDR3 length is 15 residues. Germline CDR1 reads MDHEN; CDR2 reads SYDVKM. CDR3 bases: TGTGCCAGCATCCTGAGGGGGGACAGGGGAGGTGAGCAGTACTTC. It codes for CASILRGDRGGEQYF.

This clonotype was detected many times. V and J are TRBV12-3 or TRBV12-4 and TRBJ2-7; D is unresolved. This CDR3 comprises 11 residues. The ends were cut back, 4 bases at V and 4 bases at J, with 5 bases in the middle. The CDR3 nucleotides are TGTGCCAGCAGTTCCGTGTACGAGCAGTACTTC. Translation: CASSSVYEQYF.